The 24 T cell receptor beta chains below all came from one sample that was sequenced in a study of T cells in Graves' hyperthyroidism and ophthalmopathy. Authors of the study amplified TCR beta CDR3 regions from RNA transcripts. TCR CDR3 underwent first-round RT-PCR with the HTBI primer set. TCRdb itself ran the multiplex PCR reads through MiXCR, one entry per CDR3 protein. Counted here are a few hundred thousand distinct CDR3 sequences, around 25% occurring once; the ten biggest clones make up about 70%. Sequenced: blood. Source of these receptors: a man aged 45-60 years with Graves' hyperthyroidism.

This clonotype has only a few counts. The chain recombines TRBV3-1 with TRBJ1-2; D gene uncertain. The CDR3 has 17 amino acids. Germline lookup yields CDR1 LGHDT and CDR2 YNNKEL (reference sequence). V lost 0 bases to trimming and J lost 0 bases, with 14 bases between them. The CDR3 loop is CASSQEEGLASNYGYTF. As DNA, the CDR3 is TGTGCCAGCAGCCAAGAAGAGGGTTTGGCATCTAACTATGGCTACACCTTC.

As regards this clonotype: Since a much larger clone is just one base distant, this may be a read error. The genes are TRBV2 and TRBJ2-1; D may be TRBD2 (6 bases). CDR3 length: 15 amino acids. V was shortened by 6 bases and J by 10 bases, with 22 bases between the two germline ends. Germline V gene data show CDR1 as SNHLY and CDR2 as FYNNEI. The CDR3 is CASRAGTRKTPEQFF. CDR3 nucleotide sequence: TGTGCCAGCAGAGCCGGGACTCGCAAGACCCCCGAGCAGTTCTTC.

This clonotype was picked up a small number of times. The chain links TRBV2 to TRBJ2-2, with D possibly being TRBD2 (5 bases). The germline CDR1 and CDR2 sequences are SNHLY and FYNNEI. This CDR3 has 19 residues. V lost 0 bases, J lost 3 bases, and 20 bases lay in between. The CDR3 loop is CASSEAVASSEPHTGELFF. The DNA of the CDR3 is TGTGCCAGCAGTGAAGCGGTTGCTAGCTCAGAACCCCACACCGGGGAGCTGTTTTTT.

This clonotype came up a few times. This chain links TRBV7-8 with TRBJ1-5; D might be TRBD1 (5 bases). Trimming left V 4 bases short and J 6 bases short, with 13 bases between. The CDR3 loop spans 14 amino acids. Per the germline V gene, CDR1 is SGHVS and CDR2 is FQNEAQ. The CDR3 sequence is CASSSQGVGQPQHF. The CDR3 nucleotides read TGTGCCAGCAGCTCTCAAGGGGTAGGTCAGCCCCAGCATTTT.

V and J are TRBV4-1 and TRBJ2-1; D is possibly TRBD1 or TRBD2 (5 bases each). V dropped 2 bases and J dropped 4 bases, with 15 bases sitting between them. Germline CDR1 and CDR2: MGHRA and YSYEKL. CDR3 length: 16 amino acids. The CDR3 nucleotides are TGCGCCAGCAGCCAACCTTCTCGGGGCGGGTACAATGAGCAGTTCTTC. Its protein is CASSQPSRGGYNEQFF.

This rearrangement joins TRBV3-1 to TRBJ2-7; 9 bases are shared with TRBD1. Germline CDR1 and CDR2: LGHDT and YNNKEL (reference sequence). V shed 4 bases, J shed 1 base, and the junction held 5 bases outside the gene matches. CDR3 length: 15 residues. The CDR3 region is CASSPSTGGSYEQYF. The CDR3, as DNA: TGTGCCAGCAGCCCCTCGACAGGGGGGTCCTACGAGCAGTACTTC.

This clonotype was picked up many times. The V and J genes are TRBV2 and TRBJ1-1; D uncertain. There are 15 residues in the CDR3. V was pared by 3 bases and J by 1 base, with 12 bases between. Germline V gene data show CDR1 as SNHLY and CDR2 as FYNNEI. CDR3 amino acids: CASSESRTSNTEAFF. CDR3 nucleotide sequence: TGTGCCAGCAGTGAGTCGAGAACTTCGAACACTGAAGCTTTCTTT.

V gene TRBV6-1 combines with J gene TRBJ1-1; 9 nucleotides agree with TRBD1. Germline V gene lookup returns CDR1 MNHNS and CDR2 SASEGT. This CDR3 is built from 15 residues. Trimming at V came to 6 bases and at J to 0 bases, leaving 5 bases not matched to a gene. The CDR3 reads CASRTQGAMNTEAFF. The CDR3 DNA reads TGTGCCAGCAGGACACAGGGGGCAATGAACACTGAAGCTTTCTTT.

This clonotype has more than one count but fewer than ten. A much more abundant neighbour one base away suggests this may be a read error. The rearrangement links TRBV11-2 to TRBJ2-7; maybe TRBD1 (5 bases). Germline V gene lookup returns CDR1 SGHAT and CDR2 FQNNGV. V was clipped by 1 base and J by 2 bases, with 15 bases between them. The CDR3 sequence is 16 residues long. The CDR3 nucleotides read TGTGCCAGCAGCTTAGGTTCTGGGGCAATGACCTACGAGCAGTACTTC. Residues: CASSLGSGAMTYEQYF.

The table lists this clonotype with many counts. The chain links TRBV2 to TRBJ2-3, with 11 bases matching TRBD2. The ends lost 4 bases at V and 4 bases at J; junction bases unmatched: 7. The CDR3 sequence is 16 residues long. Germline V gene lookup returns CDR1 SNHLY and CDR2 FYNNEI. In nucleotides, the CDR3 is TGTGCCAGCAGTGTGGATAGCGGGAGGGCCGCAGATACGCAGTATTTT. Translated, it gives CASSVDSGRAADTQYF. Based on the CDR3 plus reference TRBV2 and TRBJ2-3, the full variable domain is EPEVTQTPSHQVTQMGQEVILRCVPISNHLYFYWYRQILGQKVEFLVSFYNNEISEKSEIFDDQFSVERPDGSNFTLKIRSTKLEDSAMYFCASSVDSGRAADTQYFGPGTRLTVL.

This clonotype has just one count. The genes are TRBV7-9 and TRBJ2-5, with 8 bases fitting TRBD1. The CDR3 spans 15 residues. Per the germline V gene, CDR1 is SEHNR and CDR2 is FQNEAQ (reference sequence). The J segment lost 4 bases and the V segment lost 4 bases, leaving 8 bases of the junction unmatched. CDR3 sequence (DNA): TGTGCCAGCAGCTCCTTAGGACAGGGTGGAGAGACCCAGTACTTC. It translates to CASSSLGQGGETQYF.

The chain uses TRBV19 and TRBJ1-5, with a possible D match to TRBD1 (6 bases). Between the trimmed V and J ends, which lost 5 bases and 2 bases, there was a span of 13 bases. The CDR3 has 15 residues. Germline loops: CDR1 LNHDA, CDR2 SQIVND (reference sequence). CDR3 residues: CASSAADRRNQPQHF. CDR3 bases: TGTGCCAGTAGTGCAGCCGACAGGCGCAATCAGCCCCAGCATTTT.

V and J are TRBV15 and TRBJ1-1, with D maybe TRBD1 (5 bases). Per the germline V gene, CDR1 is LNHNV and CDR2 is YYDKDF (reference sequence). Trimming pared 5 bases from V and 1 base from J, leaving 11 bases between. This CDR3 has 14 residues. In nucleotides, the CDR3 is TGTGCCACCAGCCCCCTGACAGAGAACACTGAAGCTTTCTTT. This sequence encodes CATSPLTENTEAFF.

The V gene is TRBV12-3 or TRBV12-4, the J gene TRBJ2-1, with 14 nucleotides matching TRBD2. V was clipped by 5 bases and J by 3 bases; unmatched bases: 6. This CDR3 spans 17 amino acids. In nucleotides, the CDR3 is TGTGCCAGCAGTCCCGGGACTAGCGGGAGTTTCTACAATGAGCAGTTCTTC. This sequence encodes CASSPGTSGSFYNEQFF.

The V call is TRBV25-1, the J call TRBJ1-3; no clear D. Germline V gene data show CDR1 as MGHDK and CDR2 as SYGVNS. V was clipped by 6 bases and J by 1 base, with 13 bases between them. The CDR3 loop spans 15 amino acids. The CDR3 protein is CASRGTGSSGNTIYF. CDR3 DNA: TGTGCCAGCAGGGGTACGGGTTCTTCTGGAAACACCATATATTTT. The full variable domain, with the rest looked up from reference TRBV25-1 and TRBJ1-3, is EADIYQTPRYLVIGTGKKITLECSQTMGHDKMYWYQQDPGMELHLIHYSYGVNSTEKGDLSSESTVSRIRTEHFPLTLESARPSHTSQYLCASRGTGSSGNTIYFGEGSWLTVV.

A word on this clonotype: A much larger clone lies one base from this, so it may be a read error. The chain couples TRBV3-1 to TRBJ2-2, with 7 bases lining up with TRBD2. There are 16 residues in the CDR3. Germline V CDR1 and CDR2: LGHDT, YNNKEL (reference sequence). CDR3 coding DNA: TGTGCCAGCAGCCGAGTCCTAGCGGAGTACACCGGGGAGCGGTTTTTT. Translation gives CASSRVLAEYTGERFF.

The CDR3 reads CASSQAGGRVLETQYF. In DNA form, the CDR3 reads TGTGCCAGCAGCCAGGCGGGGGGGCGGGTACTAGAGACCCAGTACTTC. The chain links TRBV3-1 to TRBJ2-5; TRBD2 agrees at 9 bases. V lost 3 bases, J lost 4 bases, and 9 bases stayed unmatched. CDR1 and CDR2 (germline): LGHDT, YNNKEL (reference sequence). The CDR3 is made up of 16 amino acids.

This clonotype showed up just a few times. This chain uses TRBV19 with TRBJ2-3; the D gene is possibly TRBD1 (5 bases). The CDR3 contains 14 residues. CDR1 is LNHDA, CDR2 SQIVND, per germline (reference sequence). V was cut by 4 bases and J by 5 bases, with 13 bases left in between. CDR3: CASSRKLDKDTQYF. The CDR3 DNA reads TGTGCCAGTAGTAGAAAGCTGGACAAAGATACGCAGTATTTT.

This clonotype was picked up a small number of times. The chain joins TRBV7-3 to TRBJ2-1, with 11 bases that match TRBD2. The CDR3 covers 14 residues. In germline, CDR1 is SGHTA, CDR2 FQGTGA. V shed 5 bases, J shed 8 bases, and the junction held 5 bases outside the gene matches. CDR3 sequence (DNA): TGTGCCAGCAGCCCGACTAGCGGGGTCGATGAGCAGTTCTTC. It specifies CASSPTSGVDEQFF.

Many counts were recorded for this clonotype. The chain couples TRBV3-1 to TRBJ2-1, with 10 positions matching TRBD1. Unmatched junction bases numbered 4, after V lost 2 bases and J lost 6 bases. Germline-derived CDR1 and CDR2 are LGHDT and YNNKEL (reference sequence). The CDR3 totals 15 residues. The CDR3 nucleotides are TGTGCCAGCAGCCAATTGGGACAGGGGCCCAATGAGCAGTTCTTC. Residues: CASSQLGQGPNEQFF.

The gene calls are TRBV12-3 or TRBV12-4 and TRBJ1-1; 10 nucleotides align to TRBD1. V shed 5 bases and J 1 base; nucleotides not matched to a gene: 4. The CDR3 spans 15 residues. The chain's CDR3 is CASSRGQGTNTEAFF. The CDR3 DNA follows: TGTGCCAGCAGTAGGGGACAGGGGACGAACACTGAAGCTTTCTTT.

This clonotype was counted a few times. The V and J genes are TRBV20-1 and TRBJ2-3, with 7 bases aligning to TRBD2. V was clipped by 5 bases and J by 0 bases; unmatched bases: 17. Germline V gene sequence: CDR1 DFQATT, CDR2 SNEGSKA (reference sequence). The CDR3 totals 18 residues. DNA of the CDR3: TGCAGTGCTCATCCTCCTAGCGGTAGGGAGCTCAGCACAGATACGCAGTATTTT. It specifies CSAHPPSGRELSTDTQYF.

This clonotype was observed a few times. The V call is TRBV20-1, the J call TRBJ2-5; 10 positions agree with TRBD2. Looked up from germline, CDR1 is DFQATT and CDR2 is SNEGSKA (reference sequence). J lost 5 bases, V lost 5 bases, and 8 bases had no gene match. This CDR3 contains 14 residues. The CDR3 nucleotides are TGCAGTGCTCCCCTAGCGGGAGACGTGGAGACCCAGTACTTC. Protein product: CSAPLAGDVETQYF.

The chain combines TRBV4-1 with TRBJ2-3; 11 positions match TRBD2. The V gene's germline CDR1 is MGHRA and CDR2 YSYEKL. Trimming at V came to 1 base and at J to 4 bases, leaving 7 bases not matched to a gene. This CDR3 has 17 amino acids. CDR3 sequence reads: CASSQGVAGGPADTQYF. In DNA form, the CDR3 reads TGCGCCAGCAGCCAAGGAGTAGCGGGAGGGCCGGCAGATACGCAGTATTTT.